This TCR beta chain was identified during a study of siplizumab effects on memory and regulatory T cells. Measured with immunoSEQ multiplex PCR; TCRdb has only the in-frame clones, and not every one. The profile covers 90,000 to 120,000 clones, with roughly 94% appearing a single time and about 0.6% taken by the ten largest. CDR3 length: 13 residues. Trimming stripped 3 bases from V and 0 bases from J, with 7 bases between. Germline CDR1 reads SGHRS; CDR2 reads YFSETQ. The sequenced material came from Tregs sorted from blood. The gene calls are TRBV5-1 and TRBJ2-7, with D perhaps TRBD1 (5 bases). This TCR derives from a human donor in good health. CDR3 sequence reads: CASSWTNSYEQYF. The CDR3 DNA is TGCGCCAGCAGCTGGACAAACTCCTACGAGCAGTACTTC.